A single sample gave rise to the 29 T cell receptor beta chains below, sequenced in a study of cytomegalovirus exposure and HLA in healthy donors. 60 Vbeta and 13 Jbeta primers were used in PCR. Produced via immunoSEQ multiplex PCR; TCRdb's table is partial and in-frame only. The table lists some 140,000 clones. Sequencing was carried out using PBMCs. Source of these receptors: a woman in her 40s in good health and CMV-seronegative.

CDR3 region: CASSLPWGLRADTQYF. The CDR3 nucleotides are TGTGCCAGCAGCCTACCTTGGGGGCTCAGGGCAGATACGCAGTATTTT. The chain uses TRBV11-2 and TRBJ2-3; D may be TRBD1 (6 bases). Germline V lookup: CDR1 SGHAT, CDR2 FQNNGV. Trimming pared 5 bases from V and 4 bases from J, leaving 19 bases between. CDR3 length equals 16 residues.

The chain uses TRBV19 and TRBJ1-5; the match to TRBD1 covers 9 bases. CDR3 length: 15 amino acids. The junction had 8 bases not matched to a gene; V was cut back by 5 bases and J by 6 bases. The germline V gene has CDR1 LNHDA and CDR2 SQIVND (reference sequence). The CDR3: CASSPPGQGRQPQHF. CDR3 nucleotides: TGTGCCAGTAGTCCGCCGGGACAGGGTCGTCAGCCCCAGCATTTT.

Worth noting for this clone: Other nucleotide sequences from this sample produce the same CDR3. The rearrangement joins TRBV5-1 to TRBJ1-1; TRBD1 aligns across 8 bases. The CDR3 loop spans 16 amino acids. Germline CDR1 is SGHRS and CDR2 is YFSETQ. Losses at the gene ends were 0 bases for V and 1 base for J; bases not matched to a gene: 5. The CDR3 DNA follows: TGCGCCAGCAGCTTGGGACAGGGGTCAGGGAACACTGAAGCTTTCTTT. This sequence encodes CASSLGQGSGNTEAFF.

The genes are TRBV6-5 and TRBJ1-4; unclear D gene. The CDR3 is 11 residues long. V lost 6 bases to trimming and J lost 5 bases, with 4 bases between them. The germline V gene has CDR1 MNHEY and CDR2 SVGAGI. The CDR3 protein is CASRRNEKLFF. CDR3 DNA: TGTGCCAGCAGACGGAATGAAAAACTGTTTTTT.

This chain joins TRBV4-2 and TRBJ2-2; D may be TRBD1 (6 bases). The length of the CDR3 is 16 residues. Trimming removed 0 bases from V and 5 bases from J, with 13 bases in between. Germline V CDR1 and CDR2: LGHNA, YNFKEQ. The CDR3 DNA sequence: TGTGCCAGCAGCCAAGACTTAACAGGGCCGACCGGGGAGCTGTTTTTT. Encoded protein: CASSQDLTGPTGELFF.

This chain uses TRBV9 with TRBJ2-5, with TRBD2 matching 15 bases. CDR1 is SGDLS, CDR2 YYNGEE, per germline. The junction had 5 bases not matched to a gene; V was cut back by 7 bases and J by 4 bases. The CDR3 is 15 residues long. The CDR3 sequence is CASGLAGGPGETQYF. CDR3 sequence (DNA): TGTGCCAGCGGACTAGCGGGGGGGCCGGGAGAGACCCAGTACTTC. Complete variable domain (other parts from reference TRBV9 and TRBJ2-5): DSGVTQTPKHLITATGQRVTLRCSPRSGDLSVYWYQQSLDQGLQFLIQYYNGEERAKGNILERFSAQQFPDLHSELNLSSLELGDSALYFCASGLAGGPGETQYFGPGTRLLVL.

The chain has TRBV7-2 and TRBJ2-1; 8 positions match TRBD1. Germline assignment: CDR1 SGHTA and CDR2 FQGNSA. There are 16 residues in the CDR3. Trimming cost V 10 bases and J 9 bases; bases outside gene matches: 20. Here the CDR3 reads CATRPIPRDRLGEQFF. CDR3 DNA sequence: TGTGCCACCCGCCCCATCCCCCGGGACAGGTTGGGTGAGCAGTTCTTC.

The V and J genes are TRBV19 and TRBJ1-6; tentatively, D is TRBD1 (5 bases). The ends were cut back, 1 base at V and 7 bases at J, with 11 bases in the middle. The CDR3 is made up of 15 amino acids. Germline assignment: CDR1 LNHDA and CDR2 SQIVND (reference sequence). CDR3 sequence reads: CASSIGWQGNSPLHF. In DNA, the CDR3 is TGTGCCAGTAGTATAGGGTGGCAGGGCAATTCACCCCTCCACTTT.

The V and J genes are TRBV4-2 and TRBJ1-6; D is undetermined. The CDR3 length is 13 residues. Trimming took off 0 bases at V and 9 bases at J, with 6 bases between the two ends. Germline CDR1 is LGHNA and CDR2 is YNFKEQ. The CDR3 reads CASSQDAASPLHF. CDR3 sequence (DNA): TGTGCCAGCAGCCAAGATGCGGCTTCACCCCTCCACTTT.

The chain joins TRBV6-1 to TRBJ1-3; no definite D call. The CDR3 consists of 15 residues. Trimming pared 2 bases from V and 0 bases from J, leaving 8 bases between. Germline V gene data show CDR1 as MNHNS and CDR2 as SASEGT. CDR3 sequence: CASSEPVSSGNTIYF. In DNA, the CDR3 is TGTGCCAGCAGTGAACCCGTATCCTCTGGAAACACCATATATTTT.

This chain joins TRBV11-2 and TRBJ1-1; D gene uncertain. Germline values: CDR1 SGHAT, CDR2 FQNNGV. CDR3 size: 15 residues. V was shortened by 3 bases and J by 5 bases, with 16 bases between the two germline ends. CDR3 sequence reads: CASSLGGRRGTEAFF. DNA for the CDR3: TGTGCCAGCAGCTTGGGAGGGCGACGAGGGACTGAAGCTTTCTTT.

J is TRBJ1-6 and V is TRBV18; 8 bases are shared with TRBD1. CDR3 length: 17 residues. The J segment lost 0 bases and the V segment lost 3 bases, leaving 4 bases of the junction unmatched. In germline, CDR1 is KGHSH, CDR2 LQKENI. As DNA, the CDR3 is TGTGCCAGCTCACCGAGGACAGGGAGCTCCTATAATTCACCCCTCCACTTT. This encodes CASSPRTGSSYNSPLHF.

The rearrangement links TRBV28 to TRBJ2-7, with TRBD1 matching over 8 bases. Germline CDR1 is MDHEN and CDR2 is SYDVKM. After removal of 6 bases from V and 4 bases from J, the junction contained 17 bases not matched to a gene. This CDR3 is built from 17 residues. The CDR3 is CASSLSWSTGESYEQYF. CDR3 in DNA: TGTGCCAGCAGCTTGTCATGGTCGACAGGGGAATCGTACGAGCAGTACTTC.

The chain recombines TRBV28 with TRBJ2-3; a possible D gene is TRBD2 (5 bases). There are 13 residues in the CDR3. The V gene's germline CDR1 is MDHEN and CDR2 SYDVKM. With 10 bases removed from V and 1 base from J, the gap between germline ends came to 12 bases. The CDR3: CATTRERTDTQYF. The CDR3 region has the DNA TGTGCCACAACGAGGGAGCGCACAGATACGCAGTATTTT.

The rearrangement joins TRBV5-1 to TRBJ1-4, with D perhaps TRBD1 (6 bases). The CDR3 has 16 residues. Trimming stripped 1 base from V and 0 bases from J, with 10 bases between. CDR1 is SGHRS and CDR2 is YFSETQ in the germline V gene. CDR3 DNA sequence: TGCGCCAGCAGCTTGAGGGGACACCCAACTAATGAAAAACTGTTTTTT. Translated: CASSLRGHPTNEKLFF.

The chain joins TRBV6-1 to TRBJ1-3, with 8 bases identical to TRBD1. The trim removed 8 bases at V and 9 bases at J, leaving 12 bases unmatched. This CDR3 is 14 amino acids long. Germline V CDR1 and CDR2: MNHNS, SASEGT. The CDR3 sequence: CASASGQGRSTIYF. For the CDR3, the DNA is TGTGCCAGCGCATCCGGACAGGGAAGAAGCACCATATATTTT.

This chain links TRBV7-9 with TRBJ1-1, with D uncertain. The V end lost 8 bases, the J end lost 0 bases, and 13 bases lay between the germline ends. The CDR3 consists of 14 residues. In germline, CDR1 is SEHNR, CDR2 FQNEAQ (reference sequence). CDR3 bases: TGTGCCAGCCGAATCGGACTCCTGAACACTGAAGCTTTCTTT. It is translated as CASRIGLLNTEAFF.

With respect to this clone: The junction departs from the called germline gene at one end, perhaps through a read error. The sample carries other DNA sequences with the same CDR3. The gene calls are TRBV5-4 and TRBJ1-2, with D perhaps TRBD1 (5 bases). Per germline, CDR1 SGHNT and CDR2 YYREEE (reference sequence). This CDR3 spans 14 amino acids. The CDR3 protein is CASSLPGRNYGYTF. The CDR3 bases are TGCGCCAGCAGCTTACCAGGGCGGAACTATGGCTACACCTTC.

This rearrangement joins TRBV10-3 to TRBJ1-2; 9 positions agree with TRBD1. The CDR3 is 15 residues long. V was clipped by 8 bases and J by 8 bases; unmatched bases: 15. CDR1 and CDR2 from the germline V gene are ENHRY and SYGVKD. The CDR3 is CAIPEATGGLGGYTF. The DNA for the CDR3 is TGTGCCATCCCCGAGGCAACAGGGGGCTTGGGCGGCTACACCTTC.

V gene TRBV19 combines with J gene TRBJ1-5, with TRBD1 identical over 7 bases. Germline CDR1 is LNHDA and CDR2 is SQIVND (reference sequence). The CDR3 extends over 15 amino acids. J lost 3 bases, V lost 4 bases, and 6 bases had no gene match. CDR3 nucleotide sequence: TGTGCCAGTAGTACCTGGACAGGCGACAATCAGCCCCAGCATTTT. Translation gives CASSTWTGDNQPQHF.

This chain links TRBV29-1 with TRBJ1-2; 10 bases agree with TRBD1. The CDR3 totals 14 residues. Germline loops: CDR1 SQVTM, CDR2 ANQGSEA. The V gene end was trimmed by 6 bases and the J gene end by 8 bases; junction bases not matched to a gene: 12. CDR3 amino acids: CSVVLTGGAGGYTF. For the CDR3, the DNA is TGCAGCGTGGTACTGACAGGGGGCGCGGGGGGCTACACCTTC.

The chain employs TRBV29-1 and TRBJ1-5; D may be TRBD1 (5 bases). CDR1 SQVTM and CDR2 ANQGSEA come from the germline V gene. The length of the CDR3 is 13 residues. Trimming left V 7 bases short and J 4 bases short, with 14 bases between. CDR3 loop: CSAETDFNQPQHF. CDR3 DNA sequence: TGCAGCGCCGAGACAGATTTTAATCAGCCCCAGCATTTT.

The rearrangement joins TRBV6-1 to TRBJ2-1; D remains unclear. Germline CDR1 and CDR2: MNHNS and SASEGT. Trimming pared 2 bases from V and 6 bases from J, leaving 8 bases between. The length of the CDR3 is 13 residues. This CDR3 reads CASSEKLRNEQFF. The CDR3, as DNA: TGTGCCAGCAGTGAAAAGCTCCGCAATGAGCAGTTCTTC.

The CDR3 DNA reads as TGTGCCAGCTCACCGGCGGACAGGTTTGACTTCGGGAACACTGAAGCTTTCTTT. Translating it yields CASSPADRFDFGNTEAFF. This chain links TRBV18 with TRBJ1-1; TRBD1 aligns across 7 bases. J lost 1 base, V lost 3 bases, and 14 bases had no gene match. The CDR3 spans 18 residues. Germline V gives CDR1 KGHSH, CDR2 LQKENI.

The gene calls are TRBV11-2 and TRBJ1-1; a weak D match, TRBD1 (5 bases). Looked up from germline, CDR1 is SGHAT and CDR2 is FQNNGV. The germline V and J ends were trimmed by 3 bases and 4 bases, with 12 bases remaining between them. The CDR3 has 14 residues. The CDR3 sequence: CASSLGGGGTEAFF. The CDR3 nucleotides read TGTGCCAGCAGCTTGGGAGGTGGGGGCACTGAAGCTTTCTTT.

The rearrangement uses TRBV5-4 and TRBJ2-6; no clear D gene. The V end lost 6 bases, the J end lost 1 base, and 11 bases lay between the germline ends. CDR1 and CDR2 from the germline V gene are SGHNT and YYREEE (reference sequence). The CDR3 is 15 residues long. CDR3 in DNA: TGTGCCAGCAAATTTGGCGGTTCTGGGGCCAACGTCCTGACTTTC. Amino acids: CASKFGGSGANVLTF.

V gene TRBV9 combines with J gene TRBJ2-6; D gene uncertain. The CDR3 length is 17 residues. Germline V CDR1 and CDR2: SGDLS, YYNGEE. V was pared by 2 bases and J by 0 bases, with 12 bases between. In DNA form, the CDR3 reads TGTGCCAGCAGCGTCCGACACGAACTCTCTGGGGCCAACGTCCTGACTTTC. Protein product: CASSVRHELSGANVLTF.

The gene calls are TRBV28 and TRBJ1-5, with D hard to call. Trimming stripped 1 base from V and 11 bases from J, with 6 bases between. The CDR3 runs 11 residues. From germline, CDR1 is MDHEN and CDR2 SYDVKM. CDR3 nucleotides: TGTGCCAGCAGTTTATCGAGGACCCAGCATTTT. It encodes CASSLSRTQHF.

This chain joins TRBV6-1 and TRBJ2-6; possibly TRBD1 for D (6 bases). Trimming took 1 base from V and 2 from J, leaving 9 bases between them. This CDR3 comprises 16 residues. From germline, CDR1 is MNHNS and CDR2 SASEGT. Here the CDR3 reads CASSEGAGAGANVLTF. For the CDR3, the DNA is TGTGCCAGCAGTGAAGGGGCAGGGGCTGGGGCCAACGTCCTGACTTTC.